These 3 T cell receptor beta chains originate from one sample sequenced in a study of CD8+ T cells in alopecia areata (dated by TCRdb to the late 2010s). Library prep was done by the immunoSEQ multiplex PCR assay. RNA was extracted from all samples and reverse transcribed into cDNA as template for TCR sequencing. Drawn from immuneACCESS, this table holds only the in-frame rearrangements with V and J called that TCRdb kept. Clones are partly lost; checked studies trace under half to an unresolved V gene and leave the rest unexplained. The sample table records 130,000 or so clones; 49% of these occur just once. The ten largest clones take up around a sixth of the sample. This specimen's time point label, per the study, means: baseline before oral tofacitinib. Sequenced material: CD8+ T cells sorted from blood, taken at week 0. These receptor sequences come from a human donor with alopecia areata.

This clone was recorded only once. The rearrangement links TRBV27 to TRBJ1-1; D is undetermined. With 5 bases removed from V and 1 base from J, the gap between germline ends came to 8 bases. The germline CDR1 and CDR2 sequences are MNHEY and SMNVEV (reference sequence). The CDR3 length is 13 residues. This chain's CDR3 is CASSTNKNTEAFF. For the CDR3, the DNA is TGTGCCAGCAGTACGAACAAGAACACTGAAGCTTTCTTT.

This rearrangement joins TRBV7-3 to TRBJ2-5; D not resolved. Germline loops: CDR1 SGHTA, CDR2 FQGTGA. This CDR3 is built from 13 residues. V shed 0 bases and J shed 4 bases, with 6 bases lying between them. This CDR3 is CASSLTLRETQYF. The CDR3 nucleotides read TGTGCCAGCAGCTTAACGTTACGAGAGACCCAGTACTTC.

This clone was detected ten times or more. The chain employs TRBV5-1 and TRBJ1-1; D not certain. The V end was cut by 0 bases, the J end by 1 base, with 10 bases between. The CDR3 consists of 15 residues. Germline values: CDR1 SGHRS, CDR2 YFSETQ. The chain's CDR3 is CASSLGWSANTEAFF. The CDR3 DNA sequence: TGCGCCAGCAGCTTGGGATGGTCGGCGAACACTGAAGCTTTCTTT. Full variable domain (missing parts from reference TRBV5-1 and TRBJ1-1): KAGVTQTPRYLIKTRGQQVTLSCSPISGHRSVSWYQQTPGQGLQFLFEYFSETQRNKGNFPGRFSGRQFSNSRSEMNVSTLELGDSALYLCASSLGWSANTEAFFGQGTRLTVV.